The 31 T cell receptor beta chains in this list originate from one sample, sequenced in a study of blood T cell repertoires in COVID-19. Profiling relied on immunoSEQ multiplex PCR, and the TCRdb table lists in-frame clones only, not all of them. The sample carries roughly 120,000 clones, roughly 82% recorded once. Source material: peripheral blood. The receptors originated from a woman aged 80 or over with active or convalescent COVID-19.

The chain combines TRBV7-8 with TRBJ1-1; 7 bases match TRBD1. The germline V gene has CDR1 SGHVS and CDR2 FQNEAQ. The CDR3 is made up of 14 amino acids. The trim removed 5 bases at V and 2 bases at J, leaving 5 bases unmatched. CDR3 bases: TGTGCCAGCAGCATACGACAGGGTAACACTGAAGCTTTCTTT. This gives the protein CASSIRQGNTEAFF. The full variable domain, in which reference TRBV7-8 and TRBJ1-1 provide the parts outside the CDR3, is GAGVSQSPRYKVAKRGQDVALRCDPISGHVSLFWYQQALGQGPEFLTYFQNEAQLDKSGLPSDRFFAERPEGSVSTLKIQRTQQEDSAVYLCASSIRQGNTEAFFGQGTRLTVV.

CDR3 loop: CASSLRGQTNTGELFF. For the CDR3, the DNA is TGTGCCAGCAGTTTGAGGGGACAAACGAACACCGGGGAGCTGTTTTTT. The rearrangement links TRBV28 to TRBJ2-2, with a tentative D call TRBD1 (6 bases). Germline loops: CDR1 MDHEN, CDR2 SYDVKM. Deletions cut 3 bases from V and 0 bases from J, with 11 bases between. The CDR3 is 16 amino acids.

A remark on this clone: The identical CDR3 is also encoded by other nucleotide sequences in the sample. The V call is TRBV2, the J call TRBJ2-1; D remains unclear. Deletions cut 5 bases from V and 4 bases from J, with 3 bases between. Germline CDR1 SNHLY, CDR2 FYNNEI. CDR3 length: 11 residues. CDR3: CASSSYNEQFF. The CDR3 DNA follows: TGTGCCAGCAGTTCATACAATGAGCAGTTCTTC.

This chain connects TRBV15 to TRBJ1-5; the D is unclear. The V gene's germline CDR1 is LNHNV and CDR2 YYDKDF (reference sequence). The length of the CDR3 is 14 residues. V shed 7 bases and J shed 1 base, with 11 bases lying between them. The CDR3 sequence is CATNREGSNQPQHF. In nucleotides, the CDR3 is TGTGCCACCAACCGTGAGGGCAGCAATCAGCCCCAGCATTTT. Filled out from reference TRBV15 and TRBJ1-5, the complete variable domain reads DAMVIQNPRYQVTQFGKPVTLSCSQTLNHNVMYWYQQKSSQAPKLLFHYYDKDFNNEADTPDNFQSRRPNTSFCFLDIRSPGLGDTAMYLCATNREGSNQPQHFGDGTRLSIL.

The gene calls are TRBV19 and TRBJ1-1; D gene ambiguous. Trimming removed 2 bases from V and 0 bases from J, with 7 bases in between. This CDR3 is 14 amino acids long. Per germline, CDR1 LNHDA and CDR2 SQIVND (reference sequence). The CDR3 DNA reads TGTGCCAGTAGTATAACTTCCGTGAACACTGAAGCTTTCTTT. Translated, it gives CASSITSVNTEAFF.

CDR3 sequence (DNA): TGCGCCAGCAGCTTCGAGGGTGCACACGAGCAGTACTTC. Residues: CASSFEGAHEQYF. V is TRBV5-1 and J is TRBJ2-7; D may be TRBD2 (5 bases). CDR3 length equals 13 residues. Germline-derived CDR1 and CDR2 are SGHRS and YFSETQ. Trimming cost V 2 bases and J 5 bases, with 11 bases left between them.

J is TRBJ1-1 and V is TRBV2; weak D call: TRBD1 (5 bases). Trimming stripped 5 bases from V and 12 bases from J, with 19 bases between. The CDR3 spans 13 residues. Germline-derived CDR1 and CDR2 are SNHLY and FYNNEI. The CDR3 nucleotides are TGTGCCAGCAGTCCCATGCGCAGGGTCGACTCTTTCTTT. Translated, it gives CASSPMRRVDSFF.

The rearrangement joins TRBV7-9 to TRBJ1-2; possible D gene TRBD1, 5 bases. Germline CDR1 reads SEHNR; CDR2 reads FQNEAQ (reference sequence). The CDR3 is made up of 13 amino acids. The V end lost 5 bases, the J end lost 1 base, and 8 bases lay between the germline ends. The chain's CDR3 is CASSGQVNYGYTF. CDR3 nucleotides: TGTGCCAGCAGCGGACAAGTTAACTATGGCTACACCTTC.

The CDR3 is CASSRFRQEVIGYTF. The CDR3 coding sequence is TGTGCCAGTAGTAGATTTCGGCAGGAGGTTATCGGCTACACCTTC. The chain combines TRBV19 with TRBJ1-2; D remains ambiguous. In germline, CDR1 is LNHDA, CDR2 SQIVND (reference sequence). The V and J ends lost 4 bases and 8 bases respectively, with 20 bases between them. There are 15 residues in the CDR3.

This clone has at least ten counts. Distinct nucleotide sequences in the sample also encode this CDR3. The V and J genes are TRBV3-1 (or the pseudogene TRBV3-2) and TRBJ2-7; D might be TRBD2 (6 bases). CDR1 and CDR2 from the germline V gene are LGHDT and YNNKEL (reference sequence). CDR3 length: 15 residues. V was trimmed by 3 bases and J by 2 bases, leaving 14 bases between them. CDR3 in amino acids: CASSHRLANAYEQYF. The CDR3 DNA follows: TGTGCCAGCAGCCATAGGCTAGCGAACGCCTACGAGCAGTACTTC.

This clone occurred once. The chain links TRBV6-5 to TRBJ2-2; D gene unclear. The CDR3 totals 13 residues. Germline assignment: CDR1 MNHEY and CDR2 SVGAGI. The V end was cut by 7 bases, the J end by 6 bases, with 12 bases between. The CDR3 region has the DNA TGTGCCAGCAAGTTAAGAGAAGCCGGGGAGCTGTTTTTT. Amino acid sequence: CASKLREAGELFF.

This clone was seen more than once but under ten times. V usage is TRBV2 and J usage is TRBJ2-7, with no clear D. The CDR3 spans 15 residues. V was clipped by 2 bases and J by 7 bases, with 18 bases between them. Germline V CDR1 and CDR2: SNHLY, FYNNEI. In DNA form, the CDR3 reads TGTGCCAGCAGTGAATCCCAGCTCTTACTACGGGAGCAGTACTTC. Encoded protein: CASSESQLLLREQYF.

The gene calls are TRBV27 and TRBJ1-1, with TRBD1 matching 8 bases. V lost 6 bases and J lost 5; bases outside the gene matches: 8. The CDR3 has 14 residues. CDR1 is MNHEY and CDR2 is SMNVEV in the germline V gene (reference sequence). CDR3 DNA sequence: TGTGCCAGCAGGCAACTTCAGGGGGCAACTGAAGCTTTCTTT. Translation: CASRQLQGATEAFF.

The chain has TRBV13 and TRBJ2-1; 7 nucleotides align to TRBD2. The length of the CDR3 is 17 residues. The V gene's germline CDR1 is PRHDT and CDR2 FYEKMQ (reference sequence). Germline trimming cut 0 bases from V and 3 bases from J; bases unmatched to any gene: 8. The CDR3 nucleotides are TGTGCCAGCAGCTTAGGATCCCTAGCGGCAGACTACAATGAGCAGTTCTTC. Encoded protein: CASSLGSLAADYNEQFF.

This clone turned up a few times. This chain links TRBV27 with TRBJ2-3, with a possible D match to TRBD2 (5 bases). Between the trimmed V and J ends, which lost 2 bases and 5 bases, there was a span of 11 bases. The CDR3 has 14 residues. From germline, CDR1 is MNHEY and CDR2 SMNVEV (reference sequence). Here the CDR3 reads CASSLGPGVDTQYF. The CDR3 DNA reads TGTGCCAGCAGTTTAGGACCCGGGGTAGATACGCAGTATTTT.

The chain carries TRBV10-3 and TRBJ2-7, with TRBD1 matching over 9 bases. Germline trimming cut 0 bases from V and 0 bases from J; bases unmatched to any gene: 3. The germline V gene has CDR1 ENHRY and CDR2 SYGVKD. The CDR3 consists of 16 residues. The CDR3 DNA reads as TGTGCCATCAGTGAGTCAGACAGGGGGAGCTCCTACGAGCAGTACTTC. This codes for CAISESDRGSSYEQYF.

The chain couples TRBV5-1 to TRBJ1-6; D uncertain. Germline-derived CDR1 and CDR2 are SGHRS and YFSETQ. The CDR3 totals 14 residues. With 7 bases removed from V and 8 bases from J, the gap between germline ends came to 16 bases. The CDR3 nucleotides are TGCGCCAGCGGCCCGGGGAGGGTGGATTCACCCCTCCACTTT. Translating gives CASGPGRVDSPLHF.

Note on this clone: One junction end does not reproduce the germline sequence, and a read error may be involved. This chain links TRBV11-3 with TRBJ2-5; 8 bases agree with TRBD2. Germline lookup yields CDR1 SGHNT and CDR2 YENEEA. The CDR3 has 15 residues. CDR3 loop: CASTLTERERETQYF. The CDR3, as DNA: TGTGCCAGCACCTTAACCGAGCGGGAGAGGGAGACCCAGTACTTC.

The J gene is TRBJ2-2, the V gene TRBV6-5; a possible D gene is TRBD1 (6 bases). This CDR3 contains 16 residues. Trimming left V 4 bases short and J 6 bases short, with 18 bases between. Germline-derived CDR1 and CDR2 are MNHEY and SVGAGI. The CDR3 DNA reads TGTGCCAGCAGTTGGAGACAGGTTAGCCCGGCCGGGGAGCTGTTTTTT. It specifies CASSWRQVSPAGELFF.

The J gene is TRBJ2-1, the V gene TRBV19; TRBD2 agrees at 11 bases. CDR1 LNHDA and CDR2 SQIVND come from the germline V gene (reference sequence). There are 15 residues in the CDR3. The V gene end was trimmed by 7 bases and the J gene end by 6 bases; junction bases not matched to a gene: 8. CDR3 nucleotide sequence: TGTGCCAGTACCGGACGGCTAGCGGGAGGCAATGAGCAGTTCTTC. Its translation is CASTGRLAGGNEQFF.

The rearrangement links TRBV5-5 to TRBJ1-5; 7 bases are shared with TRBD1. This CDR3 comprises 15 residues. V gave up 3 bases and J gave up 1 base; unmatched junction bases: 4. The germline V gene encodes CDR1 SGHKS and CDR2 YYEKEE (reference sequence). The CDR3: CASSSTTGSNQPQHF. The CDR3 DNA is TGTGCCAGCAGCTCTACGACAGGGAGCAATCAGCCCCAGCATTTT.

The rearrangement joins TRBV19 to TRBJ2-5; 9 bases are a match to TRBD2. V shed 7 bases and J 4 bases; nucleotides not matched to a gene: 10. Germline V gene lookup returns CDR1 LNHDA and CDR2 SQIVND (reference sequence). The CDR3 extends over 15 amino acids. Written as DNA, the CDR3 is TGTGCCAGTACCACAAAAGGACTAGCGCGAGAGACCCAGTACTTC. This codes for CASTTKGLARETQYF.

The CDR3 sequence: CASSPRGSSYNEQFF. In DNA, the CDR3 is TGTGCCAGCAGCCCCCGGGGTAGCTCTTACAATGAGCAGTTCTTC. The chain has TRBV3-1 (or the pseudogene TRBV3-2) and TRBJ2-1, with TRBD2 as a possible D gene (5 bases). V lost 4 bases and J lost 4, with 14 bases in between. The CDR3 sequence is 15 residues long. Looked up from germline, CDR1 is LGHDT and CDR2 is YNNKEL (reference sequence).

V gene TRBV14 combines with J gene TRBJ2-1; TRBD2 agrees at 11 bases. Germline CDR1 reads SGHDN; CDR2 reads FVKESK. CDR3 length: 15 amino acids. V lost 4 bases and J lost 9; bases outside the gene matches: 8. This CDR3 reads CASSPSLAGGGEQFF. The CDR3 nucleotides read TGTGCCAGCAGCCCCAGCCTAGCGGGAGGTGGTGAGCAGTTCTTC.

The J gene is TRBJ2-1, the V gene TRBV7-3; 8 nucleotides match TRBD1. Germline lookup yields CDR1 SGHTA and CDR2 FQGTGA. Trimming at V came to 3 bases and at J to 7 bases, leaving 8 bases not matched to a gene. The CDR3 spans 15 residues. The CDR3 sequence is CASSFGRGRANEQFF. For the CDR3, the DNA is TGTGCCAGCAGCTTTGGCAGGGGGCGCGCGAATGAGCAGTTCTTC.

This clone was counted a few times. The V and J genes are TRBV2 and TRBJ1-6; no clear D gene. The CDR3 has 14 amino acids. Germline assignment: CDR1 SNHLY and CDR2 FYNNEI. With 4 bases removed from V and 7 bases from J, the gap between germline ends came to 11 bases. This chain's CDR3 is CASSGREGNSPLHF. DNA of the CDR3: TGTGCCAGCAGTGGAAGGGAGGGAAATTCACCCCTCCACTTT.

The CDR3 here is CASSRPGNTEAFF. For the CDR3, the DNA is TGTGCCAGCAGCAGACCAGGGAACACTGAAGCTTTCTTT. The chain combines TRBV7-6 with TRBJ1-1; D unresolved. The germline CDR1 and CDR2 sequences are SGHVS and FNYEAQ. The CDR3 totals 13 residues. The ends were cut back, 5 bases at V and 1 base at J, with 8 bases in the middle.

The J gene is TRBJ1-4, the V gene TRBV10-3, with D perhaps matching TRBD1 (6 bases). The CDR3 consists of 17 residues. The germline CDR1 and CDR2 sequences are ENHRY and SYGVKD. Trimming took off 0 bases at V and 8 bases at J, with 19 bases between the two ends. CDR3 protein: CAISESKGRTVGEKLFF. For the CDR3, the DNA is TGTGCCATCAGTGAGTCGAAGGGAAGGACAGTAGGGGAAAAACTGTTTTTT.

Notes on this clone: At one end, the junction sequence differs from germline, possibly due to a read error. The chain recombines TRBV7-7 with TRBJ2-7; D may be TRBD1 (6 bases). CDR1 and CDR2 from the germline V gene are SSHAT and FNYEAQ (reference sequence). This CDR3 spans 15 amino acids. This chain's CDR3 is CASSPATGTGDEQYF. The CDR3 coding sequence is TGTGCTAGCAGCCCCGCCACAGGGACCGGGGACGAGCAGTACTTC.

The chain joins TRBV4-1 to TRBJ2-7; the match to TRBD2 covers 7 bases. The J segment lost 4 bases and the V segment lost 0 bases, leaving 12 bases of the junction unmatched. The CDR3 is 17 residues long. The germline CDR1 and CDR2 sequences are MGHRA and YSYEKL. CDR3 DNA sequence: TGCGCCAGCAGCCAAGATTGGACGGGAGGATTTGGGTACGAGCAGTACTTC. Translation: CASSQDWTGGFGYEQYF.

There are a few counts of this clone. The gene calls are TRBV3-1 (or the pseudogene TRBV3-2) and TRBJ1-5; D unresolved. The CDR3 sequence is 14 residues long. V was pared by 5 bases and J by 5 bases, with 13 bases between. The V gene's germline CDR1 is LGHDT and CDR2 YNNKEL (reference sequence). Here the CDR3 DNA reads TGTGCCAGCAGCTCTGGCGGCCCCCATCAGCCCCAGCATTTT. Protein product: CASSSGGPHQPQHF.